This T cell receptor beta chain was observed in a study of shared clonotypes between healthy human individuals. Profiling relied on immunoSEQ multiplex PCR, and the TCRdb table lists in-frame clones only, not all of them. The sample has 1.6 million or so clones; 98% are singletons. In its sample, this clone was seen once. This sequence was found in a man aged 25-40 years in good health. Sequencing was carried out using naive CD4+ T cells sorted from blood. As for subset: CD45RA+ positively selected.

The CDR3: CASSLGDRDYNEQFF. The CDR3 region has the DNA TGTGCCAGCAGCTTGGGGGACAGGGATTACAATGAGCAGTTCTTC. The chain carries TRBV11-1 and TRBJ2-1; 9 bases agree with TRBD1. Germline V gives CDR1 SGHAT, CDR2 FQDESV (reference sequence). The ends lost 3 bases at V and 4 bases at J; junction bases unmatched: 4. This CDR3 spans 15 amino acids.